This T cell receptor (beta chain) was captured in a study of cytomegalovirus exposure and HLA in healthy donors. General observations from the study: Subsequent analysis of the approximately 110 validation repertoires found a tendency for first-cohort TCR clusters to co-occur. The study put some 150 TCR beta chains on its list as cytomegalovirus-associated.

Method: immunoSEQ multiplex PCR; TCRdb's copy keeps in-frame clones and lacks some. Of 150,000 to 180,000 clones listed, approximately 86% were seen once; the top ten hold about a fifth. Turning to this clone: The antigen remains undetermined.

There are 15 residues in the CDR3. Germline V gene sequence: CDR1 MNHNS, CDR2 SASEGT. The J segment lost 0 bases and the V segment lost 7 bases, leaving 7 bases of the junction unmatched. This TCR was sampled from a man aged 18 to 29 in good health and CMV-seropositive. The rearrangement joins TRBV6-1 to TRBJ1-2, with TRBD1 matching over 8 bases. The specimen was PBMCs. This CDR3 reads CASKKGQGPNYGYTF. Written as DNA, the CDR3 is TGTGCCAGCAAAAAAGGACAGGGTCCTAACTATGGCTACACCTTC.